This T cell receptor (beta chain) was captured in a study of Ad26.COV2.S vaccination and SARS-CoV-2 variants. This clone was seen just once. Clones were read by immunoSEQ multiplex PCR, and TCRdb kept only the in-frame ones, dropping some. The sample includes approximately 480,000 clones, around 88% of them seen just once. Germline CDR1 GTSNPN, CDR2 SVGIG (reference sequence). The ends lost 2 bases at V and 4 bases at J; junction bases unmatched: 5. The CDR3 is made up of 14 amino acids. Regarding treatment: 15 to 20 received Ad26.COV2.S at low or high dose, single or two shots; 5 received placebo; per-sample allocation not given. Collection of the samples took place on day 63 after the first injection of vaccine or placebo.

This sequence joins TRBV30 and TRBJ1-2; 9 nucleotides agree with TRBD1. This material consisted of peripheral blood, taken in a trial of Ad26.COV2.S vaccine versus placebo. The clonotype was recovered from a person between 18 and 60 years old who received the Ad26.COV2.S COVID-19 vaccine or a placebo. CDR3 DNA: TGTGCCTGGAGTACGGGACAGGGAAGCTATGGCTACACCTTC. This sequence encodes CAWSTGQGSYGYTF.